A single sample is the source of the 26 T cell receptor beta chains below, sequenced in a study of CD8+CD57+ T cells in acquired aplastic anemia. All patients picked for sequencing had shown, by flow cytometry, an expansion of CD8+CD57+ cells. Genomic DNA served as template for TCR beta VDJ and CDR3 profiling. In TCRdb, the reads were re-called with MiXCR into one record per CDR3 protein. The sample lists roughly 160,000 distinct CDR3 sequences, less than 60% seen once, with approximately 2.8% in the top ten. The sequenced sample consisted of sorted CD4+, CD8+, or CD8+CD57+ T cells (not recorded which) from PBMCs. These receptors all come from a human donor with aplastic anemia.

This clonotype was counted at least ten times. The CDR3 is CASSQAGQGTYEQYF. CDR3 nucleotide sequence: TGTGCCAGCAGCCAAGCGGGACAGGGGACCTACGAGCAGTACTTC. This chain joins TRBV7-2 and TRBJ2-7, with 10 bases fitting TRBD1. CDR3 length: 15 residues. Germline assignment: CDR1 SGHTA and CDR2 FQGNSA. The J segment lost 2 bases and the V segment lost 5 bases, leaving 6 bases of the junction unmatched. The complete variable domain, with remaining parts taken from reference TRBV7-2 and TRBJ2-7, reads GAGVSQSPSNKVTEKGKDVELRCDPISGHTALYWYRQSLGQGLEFLIYFQGNSAPDKSGLPSDRFSAERTGGSVSTLTIQRTQQEDSAVYLCASSQAGQGTYEQYFGPGTRLTVT.

The chain recombines TRBV5-6 with TRBJ2-1, with D possibly called TRBD1 or TRBD2 (5 bases each). Germline-derived CDR1 and CDR2 are SGHDT and YYEEEE. Trimming removed 1 base from V and 5 bases from J, with 13 bases in between. The CDR3 sequence is 15 residues long. The CDR3 loop reads CASSLLTGPHNEQFF. The DNA of the CDR3 is TGTGCCAGCAGCTTGCTGACGGGGCCGCACAATGAGCAGTTCTTC.

This clonotype has only a few counts. V gene TRBV28 combines with J gene TRBJ2-7; D might be TRBD1 (5 bases). The ends were cut back, 3 bases at V and 2 bases at J, with 11 bases in the middle. The CDR3 is 14 amino acids. Germline values: CDR1 MDHEN, CDR2 SYDVKM. For the CDR3, the DNA is TGTGCCAGCAGTTTCCCCAGGGTCCCCTACGAGCAGTACTTC. Protein: CASSFPRVPYEQYF.

This clonotype was picked up many times. The gene calls are TRBV6-1 and TRBJ1-5, with a possible D match to TRBD1 (5 bases). V lost 6 bases and J lost 0, with 18 bases in between. The germline V gene has CDR1 MNHNS and CDR2 SASEGT. The CDR3 is made up of 17 amino acids. CDR3 protein: CASRSLQASYSNQPQHF. The DNA for the CDR3 is TGTGCCAGCAGGAGTTTACAGGCATCTTATAGCAATCAGCCCCAGCATTTT.

In this sample, this clonotype turned up many times. This chain links TRBV19 with TRBJ2-3, with D possibly matching TRBD2 (6 bases). Trimming took 4 bases from V and 2 from J, leaving 16 bases between them. This CDR3 has 16 residues. From germline, CDR1 is LNHDA and CDR2 SQIVND (reference sequence). The CDR3 region has the DNA TGTGCCAGTAGTACTAGCGTAGCTCTCCTCACAGATACGCAGTATTTT. As protein: CASSTSVALLTDTQYF. Full variable domain (outside the CDR3, taken from reference TRBV19 and TRBJ2-3): DGGITQSPKYLFRKEGQNVTLSCEQNLNHDAMYWYRQDPGQGLRLIYYSQIVNDFQKGDIAEGYSVSREKKESFPLTVTSAQKNPTAFYLCASSTSVALLTDTQYFGPGTRLTVL.

CDR3 nucleotides: TGCAGCGTTGAGGGTGCAGGGACAGGGTCAGGCAGTGGCTACACCTTC. The encoded protein is CSVEGAGTGSGSGYTF. The chain carries TRBV29-1 and TRBJ1-2; 9 nucleotides agree with TRBD1. The CDR3 consists of 16 residues. Germline V lookup: CDR1 SQVTM, CDR2 ANQGSEA. Germline trimming cut 3 bases from V and 7 bases from J; bases unmatched to any gene: 15.

This clonotype was observed a handful of times. One end of the junction is discordant with germline, which a read error may explain. This rearrangement joins TRBV6-1 to TRBJ1-1; 7 nucleotides agree with TRBD1. Germline V lookup: CDR1 MNHNS, CDR2 SASEGT. This CDR3 spans 15 amino acids. The CDR3 protein is CAISERDRADTEAFF. The CDR3 DNA sequence: TGTGCCATCAGTGAGAGGGACAGAGCGGACACTGAAGCTTTCTTT.

Concerning this clonotype itself: A much larger clone differs by one base, so this may be a read error. J is TRBJ2-7 and V is TRBV18, with D possibly TRBD2 on 6 matching bases. Per the germline V gene, CDR1 is KGHSH and CDR2 is LQKENI. This CDR3 contains 13 residues. The CDR3 nucleotides are TGTGCCAGCTCACCACCTAGCGGCTACGGGCAGTACTTC. It translates to CASSPPSGYGQYF.

The gene calls are TRBV6-5 and TRBJ2-7; 9 bases agree with TRBD1. J was trimmed by 5 bases and V by 2 bases; bases with no gene match: 1. Looked up from germline, CDR1 is MNHEY and CDR2 is SVGAGI. The CDR3 is made up of 13 amino acids. The DNA of the CDR3 is TGTGCCAGCAGTTACCGGGACAGGGACGAGCAGTACTTC. Its translation is CASSYRDRDEQYF.

The chain is built from TRBV7-9 and TRBJ2-7, with a weak D call TRBD1 (5 bases). This CDR3 contains 13 residues. V was clipped by 1 base and J by 6 bases, with 10 bases between them. CDR1 SEHNR and CDR2 FQNEAQ come from the germline V gene (reference sequence). The CDR3 region is CASSLVTAVEQYF. CDR3 DNA: TGTGCCAGCAGCTTAGTGACAGCTGTCGAGCAGTACTTC.

Many counts were recorded for this clonotype. The chain carries TRBV24-1 and TRBJ1-5; 7 positions match TRBD1. CDR1 and CDR2 (germline): KGHDR, SFDVKD. Trimming cost V 7 bases and J 7 bases; bases outside gene matches: 6. This CDR3 spans 13 amino acids. CDR3 DNA sequence: TGTGCCACCAGCGGGACAGCTGGGCAGCCCCAGCATTTT. Its protein is CATSGTAGQPQHF.

Only a few counts were recorded for this clonotype. The chain combines TRBV11-2 with TRBJ2-1, with D perhaps matching TRBD1 or TRBD2 (5 bases each). The ends were cut back, 3 bases at V and 2 bases at J, with 8 bases in the middle. Looked up from germline, CDR1 is SGHAT and CDR2 is FQNNGV. The CDR3 runs to 14 residues. CDR3: CASSLRGAYNEQFF. The DNA of the CDR3 is TGTGCCAGCAGCTTGAGGGGCGCCTACAATGAGCAGTTCTTC.

J is TRBJ1-1 and V is TRBV2, with TRBD1 matching over 7 bases. This CDR3 region has 16 residues. From germline, CDR1 is SNHLY and CDR2 FYNNEI. Losses at the gene ends were 6 bases for V and 1 base for J; bases not matched to a gene: 11. The CDR3 DNA reads TGTGCCAGCAGGTTGGAAACAGGGGAGTGGAACACTGAAGCTTTCTTT. This gives the protein CASRLETGEWNTEAFF.

The chain carries TRBV2 and TRBJ2-2; 8 positions agree with TRBD1. Germline V gene sequence: CDR1 SNHLY, CDR2 FYNNEI. Trimming removed 6 bases from V and 4 bases from J; junction bases left unmatched: 7. This CDR3 is 15 amino acids long. CDR3: CASRGPGGGTGELFF. In nucleotides, the CDR3 is TGTGCCAGCAGGGGACCAGGGGGCGGCACCGGGGAGCTGTTTTTT.

This clonotype was observed a handful of times. The chain links TRBV25-1 to TRBJ1-1; no reliable D call. Trimming removed 5 bases at V and 1 base at J, with 14 bases between. Germline V gene lookup returns CDR1 MGHDK and CDR2 SYGVNS. The CDR3 is 15 amino acids. This chain's CDR3 is CASSSTARRNTEAFF. CDR3 coding DNA: TGTGCCAGCAGTAGTACGGCCCGGAGGAACACTGAAGCTTTCTTT.

This clonotype was counted at least ten times. The chain combines TRBV12-3 or TRBV12-4 with TRBJ1-4; perhaps TRBD1 as D (5 bases). CDR3 length equals 14 residues. V shed 10 bases and J shed 11 bases, with 23 bases lying between them. The CDR3 sequence is CATRSGHEIKKLFF. CDR3 DNA sequence: TGTGCCACCCGCTCGGGGCACGAGATTAAGAAACTGTTTTTT.

To note about this clonotype: Because it lacks the conserved phenylalanine or tryptophan at the end, this CDR3 is likely a read error. The chain couples TRBV7-3 to TRBJ2-2, with D tentatively TRBD1 or TRBD2 (5 bases each). The germline gives CDR1 SGHTA, CDR2 FQGTGA. The CDR3 spans 12 residues. This CDR3 is CAGGFNTGELFS. Written as DNA, the CDR3 is TGTGCTGGGGGATTTAACACCGGGGAGCTGTTTTCT.

The chain carries TRBV25-1 and TRBJ2-1; D may correspond to TRBD1 or TRBD2 (5 bases each). V was trimmed by 4 bases and J by 5 bases, leaving 6 bases between them. The CDR3 loop spans 12 amino acids. Germline values: CDR1 MGHDK, CDR2 SYGVNS. The CDR3 is CASSVGDNEQFF. CDR3 nucleotides: TGTGCCAGCAGTGTGGGGGACAATGAGCAGTTCTTC.

This sequence joins TRBV9 and TRBJ2-7; D may correspond to TRBD1 or TRBD2 (6 bases each). Trimming removed 3 bases from V and 9 bases from J, with 22 bases in between. CDR3 length: 15 amino acids. Germline values: CDR1 SGDLS, CDR2 YYNGEE. CDR3 sequence reads: CASSAGQEGTMGQYF. Here the CDR3 DNA reads TGTGCCAGCAGCGCCGGGCAGGAGGGGACAATGGGGCAGTACTTC.

On this clonotype: This may stem from a read error, because a much larger clone lies one nucleotide away. V and J are TRBV3-1 and TRBJ1-5; D uncertain. This CDR3 is 14 amino acids long. Germline assignment: CDR1 LGHDT and CDR2 YNNKEL (reference sequence). CDR3 bases: TGTGCCAGCAGCCAAGCGAGGTCAGGTCAGCTCCAGCATTTT. Its protein is CASSQARSGQLQHF.

This clonotype was seen repeatedly, ten times or more. The chain recombines TRBV27 with TRBJ2-7; 13 bases map to TRBD2. CDR3 length equals 16 residues. Germline values: CDR1 MNHEY, CDR2 SMNVEV (reference sequence). V trimming: 3 bases; J trimming: 3 bases; junction bases outside the gene matches: 5. The DNA of the CDR3 is TGTGCCAGCAGTTTCGCAAGGACTAGCGGGAGCTACGAGCAGTACTTC. Translation: CASSFARTSGSYEQYF.

This clonotype has a count of ten or more. The chain is built from TRBV5-5 and TRBJ2-1, with a weak D call TRBD2 (5 bases). Between the trimmed V and J ends, which lost 0 bases and 7 bases, there was a span of 8 bases. The CDR3 length is 13 residues. Germline values: CDR1 SGHKS, CDR2 YYEKEE (reference sequence). The CDR3 protein is CASSLERGNEQFF. DNA for the CDR3: TGTGCCAGCAGCTTGGAACGGGGTAATGAGCAGTTCTTC. Filled out from reference TRBV5-5 and TRBJ2-1, the complete variable domain reads DAGVTQSPTHLIKTRGQQVTLRCSPISGHKSVSWYQQVLGQGPQFIFQYYEKEERGRGNFPDRFSARQFPNYSSELNVNALLLGDSALYLCASSLERGNEQFFGPGTRLTVL.

This clonotype was counted at least ten times. This chain joins TRBV6-5 and TRBJ1-5, with D maybe TRBD1 (6 bases). This CDR3 is built from 15 residues. Germline assignment: CDR1 MNHEY and CDR2 SVGAGI. The V end lost 2 bases, the J end lost 7 bases, and 15 bases lay between the germline ends. The CDR3 protein is CASSYAMTGSQPQHF. In DNA, the CDR3 is TGTGCCAGCAGTTACGCTATGACAGGCAGCCAGCCCCAGCATTTT.

The V call is TRBV20-1, the J call TRBJ1-6; possibly TRBD1 for D (6 bases). With 2 bases removed from V and 0 bases from J, the gap between germline ends came to 20 bases. CDR1 is DFQATT and CDR2 is SNEGSKA in the germline V gene (reference sequence). The CDR3 is made up of 19 amino acids. The DNA of the CDR3 is TGCAGTGCTAGACGGGGAATACCGGGACAAAGCTCCTATAATTCACCCCTCCACTTT. Translation: CSARRGIPGQSSYNSPLHF.

On this clonotype: A junction boundary mismatches the germline segment, possibly from a read error. CDR3 nucleotides: TGTGCCAGCAGTTTACTTCAACCAGGGAACTCACCCCTCCACTTT. This codes for CASSLLQPGNSPLHF. The chain recombines TRBV10-3 with TRBJ1-6; a possible D gene is TRBD1 (5 bases). The CDR3 extends over 15 amino acids. Germline V gene lookup returns CDR1 ENHRY and CDR2 SYGVKD.

There are a few counts of this clonotype. The chain uses TRBV12-5 and TRBJ2-2; D is unclear. Germline V gene lookup returns CDR1 LGHNT and CDR2 FRNRAP. The CDR3 is 16 amino acids. V lost 5 bases and J lost 2, with 15 bases in between. The DNA of the CDR3 is TGTGCTAGTGGTGCAGGAGTGACCAGCAACACCGGGGAGCTGTTTTTT. Translated: CASGAGVTSNTGELFF.